This TCR beta chain emerged from a study of blood T cell repertoires in COVID-19. For the study at large: COVID-19 samples, acute and convalescent, were from the United States, Italy and Spain. T cells, B-cell-depleted T cells, or PBMCs provided the cDNA or gDNA that served as material.

V shed 6 bases and J 1 base; nucleotides not matched to a gene: 14. Germline V CDR1 and CDR2: MDHEN, SYDVKM. The CDR3 totals 18 residues. Authors' methods: For nucleated cells, counts were estimated from reference gene primer amplification. Sequencing used immunoSEQ multiplex PCR; TCRdb keeps in-frame clones, though not all of them. The DNA gave D and trimming, while V, J and clone size come from that table. This table has around 130,000 clones, 85% to 90% appearing once. Sequenced: peripheral blood. The sequence came from a man aged 55 to 70 with acute or convalescent COVID-19. The chain couples TRBV28 to TRBJ2-2; the match to TRBD1 covers 7 bases. Here the CDR3 reads CASRAPFTGTVNTGELFF. CDR3 DNA sequence: TGTGCCAGCAGGGCGCCCTTTACCGGGACAGTGAACACCGGGGAGCTGTTTTTT. The complete variable domain, with remaining parts taken from reference TRBV28 and TRBJ2-2, reads DVKVTQSSRYLVKRTGEKVFLECVQDMDHENMFWYRQDPGLGLRLIYFSYDVKMKEKGDIPEGYSVSREKKERFSLILESASTNQTSMYLCASRAPFTGTVNTGELFFGEGSRLTVL.